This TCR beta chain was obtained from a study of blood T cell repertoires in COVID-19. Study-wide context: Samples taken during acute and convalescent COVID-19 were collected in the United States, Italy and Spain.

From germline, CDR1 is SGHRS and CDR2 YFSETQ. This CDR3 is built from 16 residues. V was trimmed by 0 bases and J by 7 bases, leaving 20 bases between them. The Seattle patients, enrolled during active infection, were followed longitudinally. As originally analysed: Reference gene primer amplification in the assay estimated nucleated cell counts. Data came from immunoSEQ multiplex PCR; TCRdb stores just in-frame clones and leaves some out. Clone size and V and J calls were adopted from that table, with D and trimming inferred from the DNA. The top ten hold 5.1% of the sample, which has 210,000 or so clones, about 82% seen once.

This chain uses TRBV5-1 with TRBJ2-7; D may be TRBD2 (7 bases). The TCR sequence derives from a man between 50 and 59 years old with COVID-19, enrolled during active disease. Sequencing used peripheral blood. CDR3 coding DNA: TGCGCCAGCAGCTTGGAGGCGGGGGCTACCACCGGGGAGCAGTACTTC. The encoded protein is CASSLEAGATTGEQYF.